The clone carrying this T cell receptor beta chain showed up just once. Its antigen is currently unknown. The assay used was immunoSEQ (version v3.0), run at survey level. Clones were sequenced by immunoSEQ multiplex PCR, and TCRdb holds only the in-frame ones, with some missing. The table records 42,000 or so clones, about 89% of them present only once. This entry belongs to a study of long-term antiretroviral therapy in people with HIV. Findings and limits, study-wide: Diversity went up after ART and still fell short of transplant donor controls. Information on adherence to ART, viral resistance or therapy changes was unavailable. All time points showed a repertoire dominated by clones expanded before ART.

Source: unsorted PBMCs, taken 0.1 years before starting antiretroviral therapy. The TCR was taken from a woman in her 50s with HIV.

DNA of the CDR3: TGTGCCAGCAGCTTAGACGAGTGGGGAAGCTACGAGCAGTACTTC. Its protein is CASSLDEWGSYEQYF. The chain joins TRBV7-8 to TRBJ2-7, with D uncertain. This CDR3 comprises 15 residues. V lost 1 base and J 3 bases, leaving 13 bases between the germline ends. CDR1 is SGHVS, CDR2 FQNEAQ, per germline.